The 29 T cell receptor beta chains presented below share a single source sample, sequenced in a study of tumor-infiltrating lymphocytes in localized non-small cell lung cancer. Clones were sequenced by immunoSEQ multiplex PCR, and TCRdb holds only the in-frame ones, with some missing. The sample holds approximately 17,000 clones, 70% to 75% seen once. Sequenced material: lung tumor tissue. All receptors derive from a human donor with non-small cell lung cancer.

The chain recombines TRBV5-4 with TRBJ1-6; 7 bases match TRBD1. The CDR3 sequence is 15 residues long. V was clipped by 6 bases and J by 4 bases; unmatched bases: 7. The germline CDR1 and CDR2 sequences are SGHNT and YYREEE (reference sequence). The DNA for the CDR3 is TGTGCCAGCACGCAAGGGACAGCTTATAATTCACCCCTCCACTTT. Translating gives CASTQGTAYNSPLHF.

The rearrangement uses TRBV11-2 and TRBJ2-3; unclear D gene. Per germline, CDR1 SGHAT and CDR2 FQNNGV. The CDR3 spans 12 residues. Deletions cut 4 bases from V and 4 bases from J, with 6 bases between. The CDR3 nucleotides read TGTGCCAGCAGCTCCTCGGCAGATACGCAGTATTTT. It yields the protein CASSSSADTQYF. Complete variable domain (other parts from reference TRBV11-2 and TRBJ2-3): EAGVAQSPRYKIIEKRQSVAFWCNPISGHATLYWYQQILGQGPKLLIQFQNNGVVDDSQLPKDRFSAERLKGVDSTLKIQPAKLEDSAVYLCASSSSADTQYFGPGTRLTVL.

In its sample, this clone was seen a few times. The V gene is TRBV29-1, the J gene TRBJ2-1; a possible D gene is TRBD1 (5 bases). Germline values: CDR1 SQVTM, CDR2 ANQGSEA. Trimming took off 6 bases at V and 6 bases at J, with 12 bases between the two ends. The CDR3 runs to 12 residues. The chain's CDR3 is CSVFRDSNEQFF. CDR3 nucleotides: TGCAGCGTCTTCCGAGACAGCAATGAGCAGTTCTTC.

Only one count was recorded for this clone. The V call is TRBV4-1, the J call TRBJ2-5, with TRBD1 matching 7 bases. The CDR3 is 18 residues long. Germline V gives CDR1 MGHRA, CDR2 YSYEKL. V gave up 1 base and J gave up 3 bases; unmatched junction bases: 14. CDR3 amino acids: CASSQAIPGTATEETQYF. The DNA of the CDR3 is TGCGCCAGCAGCCAAGCAATCCCCGGGACAGCGACCGAAGAGACCCAGTACTTC.

The chain combines TRBV28 with TRBJ1-1; D uncertain. With 5 bases removed from V and 3 bases from J, the gap between germline ends came to 16 bases. This CDR3 is built from 15 residues. The germline gives CDR1 MDHEN, CDR2 SYDVKM. CDR3 sequence: CASSRLLAAHTEAFF. The CDR3 region has the DNA TGTGCCAGCAGTCGGCTTCTGGCCGCGCACACTGAAGCTTTCTTT.

The rearrangement uses TRBV12-5 and TRBJ2-2; TRBD1 might be the D (6 bases). The V end was cut by 1 base, the J end by 4 bases, with 7 bases between. The CDR3 length is 14 residues. Germline assignment: CDR1 LGHNT and CDR2 FRNRAP. The CDR3 nucleotides are TGTGCTAGTGGTTTGGAAGGGGGCACCGGGGAGCTGTTTTTT. It specifies CASGLEGGTGELFF.

This clone has just a few counts. This chain connects TRBV7-9 to TRBJ2-5, with D maybe TRBD1 (5 bases). This CDR3 comprises 12 residues. Germline CDR1 reads SEHNR; CDR2 reads FQNEAQ (reference sequence). V lost 5 bases and J 2 bases, leaving 6 bases between the germline ends. CDR3 residues: CASSPGQETQYF. CDR3 in DNA: TGTGCCAGCAGCCCAGGGCAAGAGACCCAGTACTTC.

V and J are TRBV28 and TRBJ2-7, with D possibly matching TRBD1 (5 bases). Germline assignment: CDR1 MDHEN and CDR2 SYDVKM. The CDR3 spans 15 residues. Trimming took off 5 bases at V and 4 bases at J, with 18 bases between the two ends. The CDR3 sequence is CASSPEKTVVYEQYF. The CDR3 bases are TGTGCCAGCAGTCCTGAGAAGACAGTTGTTTACGAGCAGTACTTC.

The CDR3 DNA is TGTGCCAGCAGCTTGGACAGAGCCTACTCTGGAAACACCATATATTTT. Translation gives CASSLDRAYSGNTIYF. The rearrangement joins TRBV11-2 to TRBJ1-3; D perhaps matches TRBD1 (6 bases). The ends were cut back, 3 bases at V and 0 bases at J, with 12 bases in the middle. The germline V gene has CDR1 SGHAT and CDR2 FQNNGV. The CDR3 is 16 residues long. Looking up the rest from reference TRBV11-2 and TRBJ1-3 gives the full variable domain: EAGVAQSPRYKIIEKRQSVAFWCNPISGHATLYWYQQILGQGPKLLIQFQNNGVVDDSQLPKDRFSAERLKGVDSTLKIQPAKLEDSAVYLCASSLDRAYSGNTIYFGEGSWLTVV.

This clone was seen only once. V is TRBV4-2 and J is TRBJ2-1, with D hard to call. Between the trimmed V and J ends, which lost 0 bases and 4 bases, there was a span of 13 bases. Germline V gives CDR1 LGHNA, CDR2 YNFKEQ. The CDR3 consists of 16 residues. CDR3 DNA sequence: TGTGCCAGCAGCCAAGAAATTGGATCTGGTTACAATGAGCAGTTCTTC. Residues: CASSQEIGSGYNEQFF.

V is TRBV9 and J is TRBJ2-5, with TRBD2 identical over 7 bases. J was trimmed by 4 bases and V by 4 bases; bases with no gene match: 10. The CDR3 consists of 15 residues. Germline-derived CDR1 and CDR2 are SGDLS and YYNGEE. CDR3 in amino acids: CASSPLTSSPETQYF. CDR3 DNA sequence: TGTGCCAGCAGCCCTTTGACTAGCTCCCCAGAGACCCAGTACTTC.

The genes are TRBV19 and TRBJ1-4; no clear D. The CDR3 sequence is 14 residues long. The V gene lost 4 bases and the J gene lost 3 bases, with 9 bases spanning the gap. Germline values: CDR1 LNHDA, CDR2 SQIVND (reference sequence). The CDR3 loop is CASSTWEANEKLFF. In DNA, the CDR3 is TGTGCCAGTAGTACCTGGGAGGCTAATGAAAAACTGTTTTTT.

This chain uses TRBV10-1 with TRBJ2-2; 8 bases map to TRBD2. CDR3 length equals 14 residues. Trimming took 6 bases from V and 4 from J; bases not matched to a gene: 4. CDR1 and CDR2 (germline): WNHNN, SYGVQD (reference sequence). Here the CDR3 DNA reads TGCGCCAGCAGCGGGGGGGCTGGCACCGGGGAGCTGTTTTTT. Its protein product is CASSGGAGTGELFF.

This chain uses TRBV19 with TRBJ2-5; possibly TRBD2 for D (7 bases). The CDR3 is 16 residues long. The V gene lost 5 bases and the J gene lost 7 bases, with 23 bases spanning the gap. Germline V lookup: CDR1 LNHDA, CDR2 SQIVND (reference sequence). In nucleotides, the CDR3 is TGTGCCAGTAGTGAAAAGGGGGGGGCTCCCTCGTGGACCCAGTACTTC. It codes for CASSEKGGAPSWTQYF.

The chain is built from TRBV5-5 and TRBJ1-2; 8 nucleotides align to TRBD1. Germline CDR1 SGHKS, CDR2 YYEKEE (reference sequence). V shed 3 bases and J 8 bases; nucleotides not matched to a gene: 3. The CDR3 consists of 12 residues. The CDR3 bases are TGTGCCAGCAGCTACTACAGGGGGGGCTACACCTTC. Protein product: CASSYYRGGYTF.

The chain recombines TRBV14 with TRBJ2-5; a weak D match, TRBD2 (7 bases). The CDR3 extends over 16 amino acids. Trimming removed 7 bases from V and 2 bases from J, with 20 bases in between. Germline V gene data show CDR1 as SGHDN and CDR2 as FVKESK. The CDR3 nucleotides are TGTGCCAGCACCCCCCCCGGGCGGGGGCTTCAAGAGACCCAGTACTTC. Translated: CASTPPGRGLQETQYF.

This chain links TRBV2 with TRBJ2-7; TRBD1 aligns across 10 bases. Germline V CDR1 and CDR2: SNHLY, FYNNEI. With V trimmed by 4 bases and J by 1 base, 1 base remained unmatched. The CDR3 spans 14 residues. CDR3 DNA sequence: TGTGCCAGCAGTGGGACAGGGGGTTCCTACGAGCAGTACTTC. Its protein product is CASSGTGGSYEQYF.

The chain recombines TRBV11-2 with TRBJ2-1; 8 nucleotides align to TRBD2. The trim removed 4 bases at V and 7 bases at J, leaving 6 bases unmatched. The germline gives CDR1 SGHAT, CDR2 FQNNGV. The CDR3 covers 14 residues. The CDR3 sequence is CASSSSGRRNEQFF. CDR3 nucleotides: TGTGCCAGCAGCTCGAGCGGGAGACGAAATGAGCAGTTCTTC. The full variable domain, in which reference TRBV11-2 and TRBJ2-1 provide the parts outside the CDR3, is EAGVAQSPRYKIIEKRQSVAFWCNPISGHATLYWYQQILGQGPKLLIQFQNNGVVDDSQLPKDRFSAERLKGVDSTLKIQPAKLEDSAVYLCASSSSGRRNEQFFGPGTRLTVL.

The chain recombines TRBV27 with TRBJ1-3; D gene unclear. The length of the CDR3 is 14 residues. CDR1 is MNHEY, CDR2 SMNVEV, per germline (reference sequence). V lost 3 bases and J lost 2, with 8 bases in between. CDR3 sequence: CASSFRFPGNTIYF. The CDR3 DNA is TGTGCCAGCAGTTTCCGGTTCCCTGGAAACACCATATATTTT.

The chain is built from TRBV10-2 and TRBJ1-2, with 8 bases aligning to TRBD1. Germline trimming cut 2 bases from V and 4 bases from J; bases unmatched to any gene: 9. CDR1 is WSHSY, CDR2 SAAADI, per germline. This CDR3 has 16 amino acids. The CDR3 loop is CASSETRQGHGYGYTF. CDR3 bases: TGCGCCAGCAGTGAGACTCGACAGGGGCACGGCTATGGCTACACCTTC.

The genes are TRBV28 and TRBJ1-4; D ambiguous. CDR1 is MDHEN, CDR2 SYDVKM, per germline. The CDR3 covers 15 residues. The V and J ends lost 6 bases and 8 bases respectively, with 19 bases between them. The CDR3 is CASSRPPGLLEKLFF. CDR3 DNA sequence: TGTGCCAGCAGCCGACCTCCTGGACTGCTGGAAAAACTGTTTTTT.

The chain has TRBV28 and TRBJ1-3; D not certain. The CDR3 loop spans 15 amino acids. CDR1 and CDR2 (germline): MDHEN, SYDVKM. The ends were cut back, 2 bases at V and 0 bases at J, with 8 bases in the middle. CDR3 in DNA: TGTGCCAGCAGTTTACCATCTTACTCTGGAAACACCATATATTTT. It translates to CASSLPSYSGNTIYF.

This clone appeared once. The chain employs TRBV7-2 and TRBJ2-7, with 8 bases lining up with TRBD2. This CDR3 contains 15 residues. V lost 1 base and J lost 6; bases outside the gene matches: 8. Germline CDR1 and CDR2: SGHTA and FQGNSA. The CDR3 here is CASSLDGGARGEQYF. CDR3 nucleotides: TGTGCCAGCAGCTTAGACGGGGGGGCTCGGGGCGAGCAGTACTTC.

J is TRBJ2-3 and V is TRBV5-1; D is ambiguous. Germline V gene lookup returns CDR1 SGHRS and CDR2 YFSETQ. With 4 bases removed from V and 4 bases from J, the gap between germline ends came to 13 bases. The CDR3 has 14 residues. CDR3 bases: TGCGCCAGCAGCGGGTGGGGAAGTGCAGATACGCAGTATTTT. The encoded protein is CASSGWGSADTQYF.

By frequency in the sample, this clone is medium-sized. The chain links TRBV6-5 to TRBJ2-1; D unresolved. From germline, CDR1 is MNHEY and CDR2 SVGAGI. Between the trimmed V and J ends, which lost 3 bases and 9 bases, there was a span of 12 bases. CDR3 length: 13 amino acids. CDR3 DNA sequence: TGTGCCAGCAGTTATGGTGGGTTCAGTGAGCAGTTCTTC. Translated, it gives CASSYGGFSEQFF.

This chain connects TRBV11-2 to TRBJ1-1; possible D gene TRBD1, 5 bases. Germline CDR1 SGHAT, CDR2 FQNNGV. The CDR3 is made up of 14 amino acids. V was trimmed by 7 bases and J by 4 bases, leaving 16 bases between them. The CDR3 protein is CASTPEWGRTEAFF. CDR3 sequence (DNA): TGTGCCAGCACCCCGGAATGGGGACGCACTGAAGCTTTCTTT. Drawing the rest from reference TRBV11-2 and TRBJ1-1, the complete variable domain is EAGVAQSPRYKIIEKRQSVAFWCNPISGHATLYWYQQILGQGPKLLIQFQNNGVVDDSQLPKDRFSAERLKGVDSTLKIQPAKLEDSAVYLCASTPEWGRTEAFFGQGTRLTVV.

This clone was found a few times. The chain uses TRBV5-4 and TRBJ1-2; D is possibly TRBD1 (5 bases). Trimming shortened V by 2 bases and J by 5 bases, and 10 bases separated the two germline ends. The CDR3 has 13 residues. CDR1 and CDR2 from the germline V gene are SGHNT and YYREEE (reference sequence). CDR3 loop: CASSFTEGYGYTF. The CDR3, as DNA: TGTGCCAGCAGCTTCACAGAGGGGTATGGCTACACCTTC.

The chain joins TRBV7-2 to TRBJ1-1, with no clear D. V dropped 1 base and J dropped 1 base, with 13 bases sitting between them. CDR3 length: 16 residues. The germline gives CDR1 SGHTA, CDR2 FQGNSA. The CDR3 DNA reads as TGTGCCAGCAGCTTAGTTAAGGGAGTTGGGAACACTGAAGCTTTCTTT. Translation: CASSLVKGVGNTEAFF.

The chain has TRBV2 and TRBJ2-5; D is tentatively TRBD1 or TRBD2 (5 bases each). V was cut by 7 bases and J by 8 bases, with 26 bases left in between. Per the germline V gene, CDR1 is SNHLY and CDR2 is FYNNEI. The CDR3 extends over 16 amino acids. CDR3 nucleotides: TGTGCCAGCATCCTATTAGGGGCGGAGGATCTGAAAACCCAGTACTTC. Amino acid sequence: CASILLGAEDLKTQYF.